The 9 T cell receptor beta chains reported below all come from one sample, sequenced in a study of blood T cells in healthy people across ages. Alongside a J-beta primer mix, a sample-barcoded 5' primer served in a second PCR lasting about 7 to 11 cycles. TCRdb reprocessed the 5' RACE reads via MiXCR and lists one record per CDR3 protein. The sample records about 650,000 distinct CDR3 sequences, 32% being singletons. Input material: blood. These receptors originate from a woman of 80 years or more in good health.

This chain connects TRBV7-8 to TRBJ1-4; D is perhaps TRBD1 (5 bases). The CDR3 extends over 16 amino acids. The germline V gene encodes CDR1 SGHVS and CDR2 FQNEAQ. V lost 2 bases and J lost 5, with 15 bases in between. In DNA form, the CDR3 reads TGTGCCAGCAGCTTATTAGTTTCGGGGGGAAATGAAAAACTGTTTTTT. This gives the protein CASSLLVSGGNEKLFF.

This clonotype was recorded a few times. The chain is built from TRBV4-2 and TRBJ2-2, with 12 bases aligning to TRBD2. V shed 1 base and J 6 bases; nucleotides not matched to a gene: 15. The CDR3 covers 20 residues. CDR1 is LGHNA, CDR2 YNFKEQ, per germline. The CDR3 coding sequence is TGTGCCAGCAGCCAAGCCCTCAGGCTAGCGGGGGGGCCCAGCTCCGGGGAGCTGTTTTTT. The encoded protein is CASSQALRLAGGPSSGELFF.

This clonotype was found many times. This sequence joins TRBV2 and TRBJ2-7; D remains ambiguous. Between the trimmed V and J ends, which lost 1 base and 2 bases, there was a span of 9 bases. This CDR3 has 14 amino acids. Per the germline V gene, CDR1 is SNHLY and CDR2 is FYNNEI. As DNA, the CDR3 is TGTGCCAGCAGTGAAGGGGCGACCACCTACGAGCAGTACTTC. It encodes CASSEGATTYEQYF.

This clonotype has ten or more counts. CDR3 amino acids: CASRTTGLASTDTQYF. The CDR3 DNA follows: TGTGCCAGCAGAACGACGGGTCTTGCTAGCACAGATACGCAGTATTTT. The chain links TRBV7-2 to TRBJ2-3, with D unclear. The CDR3 totals 16 residues. V was trimmed by 6 bases and J by 0 bases, leaving 16 bases between them. Germline V gene sequence: CDR1 SGHTA, CDR2 FQGNSA.

V and J are TRBV20-1 and TRBJ2-4; D is perhaps TRBD2 (6 bases). Germline V lookup: CDR1 DFQATT, CDR2 SNEGSKA (reference sequence). The CDR3 contains 13 residues. V gave up 1 base and J gave up 13 bases, with 17 bases separating them. In nucleotides, the CDR3 is TGCAGTGCTAGAGCTCACGGGTGGGGGGAGCAGTACTTC. The encoded protein is CSARAHGWGEQYF.

This clonotype was recorded at least ten times. V usage is TRBV11-2 and J usage is TRBJ2-7; D is possibly TRBD2 (6 bases). V was clipped by 1 base and J by 5 bases, with 15 bases between them. The CDR3 totals 15 residues. Germline CDR1 and CDR2: SGHAT and FQNNGV. The CDR3 DNA reads as TGTGCCAGCAGCTTAGGGGACCGTGGAGGGGACGAGCAGTACTTC. It is translated as CASSLGDRGGDEQYF.

The table lists this clonotype with many counts. The chain uses TRBV2 and TRBJ2-3; D gene uncertain. Germline V gene sequence: CDR1 SNHLY, CDR2 FYNNEI. The CDR3 totals 13 residues. Trimming cost V 9 bases and J 0 bases, with 10 bases left between them. The CDR3 protein is CASARPSTDTQYF. DNA of the CDR3: TGTGCCAGTGCCAGACCTAGCACAGATACGCAGTATTTT. Filled out from reference TRBV2 and TRBJ2-3, the complete variable domain reads EPEVTQTPSHQVTQMGQEVILRCVPISNHLYFYWYRQILGQKVEFLVSFYNNEISEKSEIFDDQFSVERPDGSNFTLKIRSTKLEDSAMYFCASARPSTDTQYFGPGTRLTVL.

On this clonotype: Just one base apart from a much larger clone, this may be a read error. CDR3 bases: TGTGCCAGCAGTGCTAGGACAGGGGCCAATCAGCCCCAGCATTTT. Translation: CASSARTGANQPQHF. This chain links TRBV2 with TRBJ1-5, with 9 positions matching TRBD1. With 4 bases clipped from V and 3 bases from J, the junction kept 4 bases outside the gene matches. CDR1 and CDR2 (germline): SNHLY, FYNNEI. CDR3 size: 15 residues.

With regard to this clonotype: The conserved phenylalanine or tryptophan normally closing the CDR3 is absent here, so this likely arose from a read error. V gene TRBV28 combines with J gene TRBJ2-1; D remains ambiguous. With the DNA end fitting TRBJ2-7 better, the J assignment may be wrong. This CDR3 is built from 13 residues. Germline CDR1 reads MDHEN; CDR2 reads SYDVKM. Here the CDR3 reads CASRVSSYNEQYC. The CDR3 nucleotides read TGTGCCAGCAGAGTCAGCTCCTACAATGAGCAGTACTGC.